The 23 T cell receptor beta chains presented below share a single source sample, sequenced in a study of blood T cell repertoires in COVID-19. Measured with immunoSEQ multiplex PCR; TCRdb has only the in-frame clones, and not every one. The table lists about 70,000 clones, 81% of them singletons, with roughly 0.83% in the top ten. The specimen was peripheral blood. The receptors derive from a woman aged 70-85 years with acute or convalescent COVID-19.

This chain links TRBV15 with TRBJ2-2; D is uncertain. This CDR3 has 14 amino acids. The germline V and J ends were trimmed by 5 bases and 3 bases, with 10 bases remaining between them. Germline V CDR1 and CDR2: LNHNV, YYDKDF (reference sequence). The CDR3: CATSLDVYTGELFF. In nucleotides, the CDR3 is TGTGCCACCAGCCTAGATGTTTACACCGGGGAGCTGTTTTTT. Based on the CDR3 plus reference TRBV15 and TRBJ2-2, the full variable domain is DAMVIQNPRYQVTQFGKPVTLSCSQTLNHNVMYWYQQKSSQAPKLLFHYYDKDFNNEADTPDNFQSRRPNTSFCFLDIRSPGLGDTAMYLCATSLDVYTGELFFGEGSRLTVL.

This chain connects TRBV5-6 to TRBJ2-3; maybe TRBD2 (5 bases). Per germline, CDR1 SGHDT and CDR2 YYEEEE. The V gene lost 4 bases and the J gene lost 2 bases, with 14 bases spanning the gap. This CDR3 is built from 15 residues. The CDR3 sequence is CASSGRGEDTDTQYF. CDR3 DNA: TGTGCCAGCAGCGGTCGGGGAGAGGACACAGATACGCAGTATTTT.

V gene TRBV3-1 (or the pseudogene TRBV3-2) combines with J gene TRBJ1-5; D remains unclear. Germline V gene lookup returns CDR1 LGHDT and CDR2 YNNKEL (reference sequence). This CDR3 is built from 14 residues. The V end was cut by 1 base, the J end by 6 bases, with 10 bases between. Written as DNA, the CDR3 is TGTGCCAGCAGCCAAGCGGTCCACCTTCAGCCCCAGCATTTT. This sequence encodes CASSQAVHLQPQHF.

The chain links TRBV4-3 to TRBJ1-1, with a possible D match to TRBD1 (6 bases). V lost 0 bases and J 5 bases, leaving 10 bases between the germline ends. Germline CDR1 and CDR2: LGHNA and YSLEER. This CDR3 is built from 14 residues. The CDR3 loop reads CASSQDVRGTEAFF. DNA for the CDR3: TGCGCCAGCAGCCAAGATGTGAGGGGGACTGAAGCTTTCTTT.

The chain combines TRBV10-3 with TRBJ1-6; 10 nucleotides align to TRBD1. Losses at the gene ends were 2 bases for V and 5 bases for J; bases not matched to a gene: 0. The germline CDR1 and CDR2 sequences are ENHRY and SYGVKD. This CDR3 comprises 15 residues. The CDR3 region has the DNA TGTGCCATCAGTGAGGGGACAGGGGATAATTCACCCCTCCACTTT. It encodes CAISEGTGDNSPLHF.

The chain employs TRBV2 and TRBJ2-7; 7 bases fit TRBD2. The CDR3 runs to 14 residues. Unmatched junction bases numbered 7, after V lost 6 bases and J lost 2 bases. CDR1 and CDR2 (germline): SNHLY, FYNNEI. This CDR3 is CASSERGLAYEQYF. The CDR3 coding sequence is TGTGCCAGCAGCGAGCGGGGCTTAGCCTACGAGCAGTACTTC.

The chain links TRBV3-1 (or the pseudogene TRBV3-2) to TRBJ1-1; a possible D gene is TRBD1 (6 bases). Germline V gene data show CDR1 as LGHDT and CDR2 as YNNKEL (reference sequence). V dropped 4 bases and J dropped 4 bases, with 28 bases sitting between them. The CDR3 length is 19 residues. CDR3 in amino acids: CASSRPRQEWSVSPTEAFF. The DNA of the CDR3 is TGTGCCAGCAGCCGACCGAGACAGGAATGGTCTGTTAGTCCCACTGAAGCTTTCTTT.

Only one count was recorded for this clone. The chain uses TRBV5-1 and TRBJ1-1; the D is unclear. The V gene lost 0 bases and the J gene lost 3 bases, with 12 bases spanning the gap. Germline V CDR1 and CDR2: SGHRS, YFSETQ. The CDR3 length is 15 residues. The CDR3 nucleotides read TGCGCCAGCAGCTTGGGGCGAGGGTTGGACACTGAAGCTTTCTTT. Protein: CASSLGRGLDTEAFF. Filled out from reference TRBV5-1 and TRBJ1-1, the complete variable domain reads KAGVTQTPRYLIKTRGQQVTLSCSPISGHRSVSWYQQTPGQGLQFLFEYFSETQRNKGNFPGRFSGRQFSNSRSEMNVSTLELGDSALYLCASSLGRGLDTEAFFGQGTRLTVV.

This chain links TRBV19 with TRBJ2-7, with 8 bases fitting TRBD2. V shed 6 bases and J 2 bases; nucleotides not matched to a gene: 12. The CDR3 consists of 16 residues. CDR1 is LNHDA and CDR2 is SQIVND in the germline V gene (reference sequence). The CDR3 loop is CASSPQSGGGPYEQYF. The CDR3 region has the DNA TGTGCCAGTAGCCCCCAATCGGGGGGGGGACCCTACGAGCAGTACTTC.

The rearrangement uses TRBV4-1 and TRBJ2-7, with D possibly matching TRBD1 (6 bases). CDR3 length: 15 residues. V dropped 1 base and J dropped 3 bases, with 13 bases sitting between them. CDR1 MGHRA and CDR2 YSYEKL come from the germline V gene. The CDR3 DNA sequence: TGCGCCAGCAGCCAAGGGACAGCCGACCTCTACGAGCAGTACTTC. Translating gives CASSQGTADLYEQYF.

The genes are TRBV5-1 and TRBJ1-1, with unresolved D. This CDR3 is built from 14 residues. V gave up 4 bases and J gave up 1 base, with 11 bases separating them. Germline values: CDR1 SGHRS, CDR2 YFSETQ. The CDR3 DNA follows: TGCGCCAGCAGCGGGCTTGGCTCGAACACTGAAGCTTTCTTT. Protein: CASSGLGSNTEAFF.

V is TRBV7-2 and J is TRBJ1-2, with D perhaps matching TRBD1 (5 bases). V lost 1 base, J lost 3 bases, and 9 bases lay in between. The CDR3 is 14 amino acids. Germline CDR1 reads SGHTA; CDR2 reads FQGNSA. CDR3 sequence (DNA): TGTGCCAGCAGCTTAGACCGCAGGGACTATGGCTACACCTTC. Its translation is CASSLDRRDYGYTF.

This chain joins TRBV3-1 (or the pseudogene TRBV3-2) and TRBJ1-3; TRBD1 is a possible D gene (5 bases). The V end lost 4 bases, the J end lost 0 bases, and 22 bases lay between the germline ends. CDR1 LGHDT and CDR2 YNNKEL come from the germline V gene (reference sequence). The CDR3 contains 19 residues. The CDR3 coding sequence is TGTGCCAGCAGCCCCCGCGCCCCCGGCAGGGTCGTCTCTGGAAACACCATATATTTT. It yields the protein CASSPRAPGRVVSGNTIYF.

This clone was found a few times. CDR3 amino acids: CASSLRLAKSTDTQYF. The CDR3 DNA reads TGTGCCAGCAGCCTACGACTAGCCAAAAGCACAGATACGCAGTATTTT. This chain joins TRBV14 and TRBJ2-3; TRBD2 agrees at 7 bases. The length of the CDR3 is 16 residues. Germline V gene lookup returns CDR1 SGHDN and CDR2 FVKESK. The trim removed 4 bases at V and 0 bases at J, leaving 7 bases unmatched.

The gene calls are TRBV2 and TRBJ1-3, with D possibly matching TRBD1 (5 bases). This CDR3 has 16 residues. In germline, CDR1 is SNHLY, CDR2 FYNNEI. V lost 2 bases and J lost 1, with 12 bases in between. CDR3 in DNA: TGTGCCAGCAGTGAATTCAGACAGTCTTCTGGAAACACCATATATTTT. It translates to CASSEFRQSSGNTIYF.

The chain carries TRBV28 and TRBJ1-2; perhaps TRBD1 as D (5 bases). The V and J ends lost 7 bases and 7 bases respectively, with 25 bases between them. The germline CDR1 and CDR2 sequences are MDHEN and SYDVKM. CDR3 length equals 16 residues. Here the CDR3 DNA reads TGTGCCAGCACCCCGGAGGGGCGAGGTGGCTACAGTGGCTACACCTTC. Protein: CASTPEGRGGYSGYTF.

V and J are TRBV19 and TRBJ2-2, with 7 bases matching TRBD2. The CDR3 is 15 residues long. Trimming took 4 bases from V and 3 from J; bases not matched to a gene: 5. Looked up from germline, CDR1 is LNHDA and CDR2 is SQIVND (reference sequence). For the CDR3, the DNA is TGTGCCAGTAGTAATCTAGCGGATTACACCGGGGAGCTGTTTTTT. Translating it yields CASSNLADYTGELFF.

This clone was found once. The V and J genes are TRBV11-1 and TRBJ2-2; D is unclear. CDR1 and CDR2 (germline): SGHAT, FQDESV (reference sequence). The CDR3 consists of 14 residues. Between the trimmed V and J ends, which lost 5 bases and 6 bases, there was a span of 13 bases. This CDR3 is CASSPQPNAGELFF. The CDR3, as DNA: TGTGCCAGCAGCCCCCAACCTAACGCCGGGGAGCTGTTTTTT.

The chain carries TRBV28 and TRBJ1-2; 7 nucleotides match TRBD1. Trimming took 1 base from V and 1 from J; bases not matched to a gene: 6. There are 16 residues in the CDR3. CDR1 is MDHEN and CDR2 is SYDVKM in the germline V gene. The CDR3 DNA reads TGTGCCAGCAGTTTATCCGCAGGGGGTGGTAACTATGGCTACACCTTC. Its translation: CASSLSAGGGNYGYTF.

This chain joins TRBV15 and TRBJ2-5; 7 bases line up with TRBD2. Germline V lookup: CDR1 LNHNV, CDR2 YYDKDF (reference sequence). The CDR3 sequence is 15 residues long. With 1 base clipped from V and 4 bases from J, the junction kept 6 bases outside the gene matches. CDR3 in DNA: TGTGCCACCAGCAGAGGTTCTGGCGGGGGAGAGACCCAGTACTTC. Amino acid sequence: CATSRGSGGGETQYF.

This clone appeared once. The CDR3 loop is CASSRPGQVNTEAFF. The CDR3 region has the DNA TGTGCCAGCAGTCGGCCGGGACAGGTGAACACTGAAGCTTTCTTT. The rearrangement joins TRBV6-6 to TRBJ1-1; TRBD1 aligns across 8 bases. With V trimmed by 5 bases and J by 0 bases, 5 bases remained unmatched. Per the germline V gene, CDR1 is MNHNY and CDR2 is SVGAGI (reference sequence). This CDR3 contains 15 residues.

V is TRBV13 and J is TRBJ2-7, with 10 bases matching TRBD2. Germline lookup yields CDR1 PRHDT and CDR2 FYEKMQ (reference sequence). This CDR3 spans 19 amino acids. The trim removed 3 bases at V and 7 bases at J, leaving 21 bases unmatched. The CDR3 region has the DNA TGTGCCAGCAGCTTCCGGAGCCTAGCGGGGGACGGTAAGGGATGGGAGCAGTACTTC. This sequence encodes CASSFRSLAGDGKGWEQYF.

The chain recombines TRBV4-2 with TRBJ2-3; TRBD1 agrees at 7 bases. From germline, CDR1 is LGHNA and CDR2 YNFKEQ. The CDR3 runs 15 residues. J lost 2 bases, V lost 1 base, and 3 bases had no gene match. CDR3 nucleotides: TGTGCCAGCAGCCAAGGGGGACAGCCCACAGATACGCAGTATTTT. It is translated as CASSQGGQPTDTQYF.